This T cell receptor (beta chain) was recovered during a study of shared clonotypes between healthy human individuals. Study observations and caveats: The authors sampled blood alone, and tissue repertoires likely differ. Of the naive CD4 clonotypes, about 5.4% were shared across a handful of donors.

The CDR3 runs 14 residues. V lost 0 bases and J lost 8, with 13 bases in between. Germline loops: CDR1 MRHNA, CDR2 SNTAGT. In its sample, this clone was seen once. Its cognate antigen is unknown. Measured with immunoSEQ multiplex PCR; TCRdb has only the in-frame clones, and not every one. The sample carries roughly 500,000 clones, approximately 95% recorded once. Sequenced: naive CD4+ T cells sorted from blood. The subset denotes: CD45RA+ positively selected. This receptor was obtained from a woman in her twenties or thirties in good health. The J gene is TRBJ1-2, the V gene TRBV6-4; D gene unclear. Here the CDR3 reads CASSDSPRTYGYTF. CDR3 in DNA: TGTGCCAGCAGTGACTCCCCCCGGACGTACGGCTACACCTTC.